The 2 T cell receptor beta chains below come from one sample, sequenced in a study of blood T cell repertoires in COVID-19. The protocol was immunoSEQ multiplex PCR, while the TCRdb copy is restricted to in-frame clones and leaves out a portion. The top ten hold around 4.5% of the sample, which has over 85,000 clones, around four fifths seen once. Sequences were obtained from peripheral blood. These receptors came from a human donor in a cohort sampled during active COVID-19.

The chain links TRBV6-5 to TRBJ2-5; the D is unclear. The CDR3 contains 15 residues. CDR1 is MNHEY and CDR2 is SVGAGI in the germline V gene. Trimming stripped 2 bases from V and 7 bases from J, with 17 bases between. The CDR3 loop reads CASSYTRTESATQYF. The DNA for the CDR3 is TGTGCCAGCAGTTACACACGAACGGAGAGCGCGACCCAGTACTTC.

Points on this clone: One end of the junction is discordant with germline, which a read error may explain. The chain has TRBV9 and TRBJ1-6; no clear D gene. Germline V gene lookup returns CDR1 SGDLS and CDR2 YYNGEE. CDR3 length equals 12 residues. The CDR3 coding sequence is TGTGCCAGCAGCGCCTATGATTCACCCCTCCACTTT. It codes for CASSAYDSPLHF.